These 20 T cell receptor beta chains were all obtained from the same sample, sequenced in a study of shared clonotypes between healthy human individuals. Measured with immunoSEQ multiplex PCR; TCRdb has only the in-frame clones, and not every one. The sample lists 2 million to 2.5 million clones; over 85% were seen once. Sequencing input: naive CD4+ T cells sorted from blood. The subset denotes: CD45RA+ positively selected. The receptors were gathered from a man aged 18 to 30 in good health.

The rearrangement joins TRBV6-5 to TRBJ2-7, with TRBD1 identical over 7 bases. CDR3 length equals 15 residues. J lost 4 bases, V lost 4 bases, and 10 bases had no gene match. CDR1 is MNHEY and CDR2 is SVGAGI in the germline V gene. The CDR3 region has the DNA TGTGCCAGCAGTTCTCGGGAAGGGGGCAGGTACGAGCAGTACTTC. It codes for CASSSREGGRYEQYF.

The chain carries TRBV6-5 and TRBJ1-1; TRBD1 aligns across 7 bases. This CDR3 spans 13 amino acids. The germline CDR1 and CDR2 sequences are MNHEY and SVGAGI. Unmatched junction bases numbered 6, after V lost 7 bases and J lost 4 bases. The CDR3 reads CASITTGLTEAFF. DNA for the CDR3: TGTGCCAGCATTACGACAGGGCTCACTGAAGCTTTCTTT.

CDR3 coding DNA: TGCGCCAGCAGCCCGGGACAGGCAATACCCCCCTACGAGCAGTACTTC. It specifies CASSPGQAIPPYEQYF. This chain connects TRBV5-1 to TRBJ2-7; 8 nucleotides line up with TRBD1. With 4 bases clipped from V and 2 bases from J, the junction kept 11 bases outside the gene matches. The CDR3 length is 16 residues. Germline loops: CDR1 SGHRS, CDR2 YFSETQ.

CDR3 loop: CASSSRGRWIYGYTF. CDR3 coding DNA: TGTGCCAGCAGTTCGCGGGGGCGTTGGATTTATGGCTACACCTTC. The chain employs TRBV5-6 and TRBJ1-2; tentative D call: TRBD1 (6 bases). From germline, CDR1 is SGHDT and CDR2 YYEEEE. The CDR3 is 15 residues long. V shed 5 bases and J shed 5 bases, with 19 bases lying between them.

The chain uses TRBV7-2 and TRBJ1-1, with TRBD1 as a possible D gene (5 bases). Germline V gives CDR1 SGHTA, CDR2 FQGNSA. V was pared by 7 bases and J by 10 bases, with 16 bases between. The CDR3 runs to 12 residues. The DNA for the CDR3 is TGTGCCAGCACCCAACAGGAAATTGCAGCTTTCTTT. It specifies CASTQQEIAAFF.

The chain recombines TRBV10-3 with TRBJ2-1; D may be TRBD1 (5 bases). Germline-derived CDR1 and CDR2 are ENHRY and SYGVKD. There are 13 residues in the CDR3. Between the trimmed V and J ends, which lost 10 bases and 5 bases, there was a span of 15 bases. The CDR3 loop is CATGKGADNEQFF. The CDR3, as DNA: TGTGCCACCGGAAAAGGGGCGGACAATGAGCAGTTCTTC.

V and J are TRBV11-2 and TRBJ2-2; the D is unclear. The V gene lost 2 bases and the J gene lost 6 bases, with 7 bases spanning the gap. Germline-derived CDR1 and CDR2 are SGHAT and FQNNGV. This CDR3 comprises 13 residues. DNA of the CDR3: TGTGCCAGCAGCTTATTAGCAGCCGGGGAGCTGTTTTTT. Translation: CASSLLAAGELFF. The variable domain in full, completed from reference TRBV11-2 and TRBJ2-2, reads EAGVAQSPRYKIIEKRQSVAFWCNPISGHATLYWYQQILGQGPKLLIQFQNNGVVDDSQLPKDRFSAERLKGVDSTLKIQPAKLEDSAVYLCASSLLAAGELFFGEGSRLTVL.

The chain is built from TRBV14 and TRBJ2-2, with no clear D. The CDR3 extends over 12 amino acids. Germline-derived CDR1 and CDR2 are SGHDN and FVKESK. The V end was cut by 2 bases, the J end by 7 bases, with 5 bases between. The CDR3 DNA is TGTGCCAGCAGCCAACATCTCGGGGAGCTGTTTTTT. This gives the protein CASSQHLGELFF.

About this clone: Other DNA sequences from this sample encode an identical CDR3 as well. The chain combines TRBV10-3 with TRBJ2-5, with unresolved D. Trimming left V 2 bases short and J 2 bases short, with 6 bases between. Germline V gene data show CDR1 as ENHRY and CDR2 as SYGVKD. The CDR3 runs 13 residues. The DNA for the CDR3 is TGTGCCATCAGTGAGACAGTTCAAGAGACCCAGTACTTC. Amino acids: CAISETVQETQYF.

V usage is TRBV15 and J usage is TRBJ2-7, with D perhaps matching TRBD1 (5 bases). In germline, CDR1 is LNHNV, CDR2 YYDKDF (reference sequence). This CDR3 comprises 14 residues. V was clipped by 1 base and J by 2 bases, with 9 bases between them. DNA for the CDR3: TGTGCCACCAGCAGAGGCAGACAGACCTACGAGCAGTACTTC. Encoded protein: CATSRGRQTYEQYF.

The J gene is TRBJ1-2, the V gene TRBV19; D might be TRBD1 (6 bases). Trimming pared 4 bases from V and 0 bases from J, leaving 15 bases between. From germline, CDR1 is LNHDA and CDR2 SQIVND (reference sequence). The CDR3 sequence is 16 residues long. CDR3 in amino acids: CASSTSQGSPNYGYTF. The CDR3 DNA is TGTGCCAGTAGTACCTCCCAGGGGTCTCCTAACTATGGCTACACCTTC.

A note on this clone: The sample has other DNA sequences that encode this CDR3 too. The V and J genes are TRBV10-3 and TRBJ2-7; 7 bases line up with TRBD1. The CDR3 contains 12 residues. Losses at the gene ends were 9 bases for V and 0 bases for J; bases not matched to a gene: 2. Germline loops: CDR1 ENHRY, CDR2 SYGVKD. The DNA for the CDR3 is TGTGCCATTAGGGACAGCTCCTACGAGCAGTACTTC. Its translation is CAIRDSSYEQYF.

A few counts support this clone. The J gene is TRBJ1-6, the V gene TRBV19; tentative D call: TRBD1 (5 bases). The length of the CDR3 is 16 residues. The V gene lost 6 bases and the J gene lost 5 bases, with 17 bases spanning the gap. Germline-derived CDR1 and CDR2 are LNHDA and SQIVND (reference sequence). Here the CDR3 DNA reads TGTGCCAGTAGCCGGACACATTCGGCTGATAATTCACCCCTCCACTTT. Residues: CASSRTHSADNSPLHF.

This chain joins TRBV10-3 and TRBJ2-7; 10 bases match TRBD2. Germline V gives CDR1 ENHRY, CDR2 SYGVKD. Trimming took 2 bases from V and 2 from J; bases not matched to a gene: 3. There are 15 residues in the CDR3. The CDR3 spells CAISETSGAAYEQYF. The CDR3 coding sequence is TGTGCCATCAGTGAGACTAGCGGGGCTGCCTACGAGCAGTACTTC.

V and J are TRBV6-1 and TRBJ1-2; D is unclear. The germline CDR1 and CDR2 sequences are MNHNS and SASEGT. Trimming pared 3 bases from V and 8 bases from J, leaving 19 bases between. The CDR3 consists of 15 residues. DNA for the CDR3: TGTGCCAGCAGTGAGACTAATTTAAGCTATGGGGGCTACACCTTC. It is translated as CASSETNLSYGGYTF.

A remark on this clone: The same CDR3 is also encoded by other DNA sequences in this sample. CDR3 in amino acids: CASSLVAGGPDTQYF. The CDR3 coding sequence is TGTGCCAGCAGCTTAGTGGCGGGAGGGCCAGATACGCAGTATTTT. The V gene is TRBV7-2, the J gene TRBJ2-3; 9 bases are a match to TRBD2. After removal of 1 base from V and 4 bases from J, the junction contained 3 bases not matched to a gene. Germline V gene data show CDR1 as SGHTA and CDR2 as FQGNSA. This CDR3 comprises 15 residues.

The chain is built from TRBV10-3 and TRBJ2-3; no clear D. Trimming stripped 0 bases from V and 4 bases from J, with 5 bases between. CDR1 ENHRY and CDR2 SYGVKD come from the germline V gene. The CDR3 length is 13 residues. The CDR3 sequence is CAISESKADTQYF. CDR3 sequence (DNA): TGTGCCATCAGTGAGTCGAAGGCAGATACGCAGTATTTT.

This clone has just a few counts. V gene TRBV6-5 combines with J gene TRBJ2-5; weak D call: TRBD2 (6 bases). This CDR3 has 15 residues. Germline loops: CDR1 MNHEY, CDR2 SVGAGI. The V and J ends lost 0 bases and 4 bases respectively, with 12 bases between them. This CDR3 is CASSYSRLGGETQYF. The CDR3 DNA sequence: TGTGCCAGCAGTTACTCGAGGCTGGGGGGAGAGACCCAGTACTTC.

This chain uses TRBV28 with TRBJ1-6, with a possible D match to TRBD1 (5 bases). The CDR3 loop spans 14 amino acids. Trimming removed 2 bases at V and 4 bases at J, with 6 bases between. Looked up from germline, CDR1 is MDHEN and CDR2 is SYDVKM. CDR3 sequence reads: CASSLGGYNSPLHF. The CDR3 region has the DNA TGTGCCAGCAGTTTAGGGGGATATAATTCACCCCTCCACTTT.

This clone was seen once. The rearrangement joins TRBV5-1 to TRBJ2-7; possible D gene TRBD1, 5 bases. This CDR3 contains 14 residues. The germline V and J ends were trimmed by 5 bases and 0 bases, with 12 bases remaining between them. Germline loops: CDR1 SGHRS, CDR2 YFSETQ. CDR3 nucleotides: TGCGCCAGCAGACAGGACACCGCCTCCTACGAGCAGTACTTC. Translated: CASRQDTASYEQYF.